This T cell receptor (beta chain) was recovered during a study of OX40 agonist ivuxolimab in advanced cancers. Comment on this clone: Its specificity is unknown.

Findings of the study overall: Specificity for antigen went undetermined in the expanded peripheral T cells.

Libraries were prepared by immunoSEQ multiplex PCR; TCRdb keeps only in-frame clonotypes and omits some of them. Of 30,000 to 40,000 clones detected, 79% appear once; the ten largest clones hold 13% to 15%. This CDR3 is 14 amino acids long. The V end lost 3 bases, the J end lost 1 base, and 10 bases lay between the germline ends. The clonotype comes from an adult with an advanced solid tumor such as melanoma, head and neck, liver or kidney cancer. The V call is TRBV5-3, the J call TRBJ1-1, with unresolved D. TRBV5-3 is an ORF for which the function is uncertain. The source was CD4+ or CD8+ T cells sorted from blood, collected in a trial of the OX40 agonist ivuxolimab. The CDR3 region is CARSSAPTNTEAFF. In DNA form, the CDR3 reads TGTGCCAGAAGCTCCGCCCCTACGAACACTGAAGCTTTCTTT.